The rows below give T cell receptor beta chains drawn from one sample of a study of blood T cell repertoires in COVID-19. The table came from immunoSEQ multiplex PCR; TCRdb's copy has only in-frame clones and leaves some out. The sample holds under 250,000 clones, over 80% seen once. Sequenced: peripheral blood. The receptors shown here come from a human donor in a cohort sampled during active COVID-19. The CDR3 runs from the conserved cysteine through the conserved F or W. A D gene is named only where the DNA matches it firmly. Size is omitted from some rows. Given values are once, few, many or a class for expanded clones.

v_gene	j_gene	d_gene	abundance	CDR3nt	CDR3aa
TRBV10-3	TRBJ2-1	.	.	TGTGCCATCTTTGAGGGCGGGGGCAGCCCTTTGCAGTTCTTC	CAIFEGGGSPLQFF
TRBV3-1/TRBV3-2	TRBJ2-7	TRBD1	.	TGTGCCAGCAGCCAAGGGGGGGGACAGGGCTACGAGCAGTACTTC	CASSQGGGQGYEQYF
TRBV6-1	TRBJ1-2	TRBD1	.	TGTGCCAGCAGTGAACCAGGACAGGGAATGATCTATGGCTACACCTTC	CASSEPGQGMIYGYTF
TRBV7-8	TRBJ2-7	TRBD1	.	TGTGCCAGCAGCTTGGGGGACAGGGACTACGAGCAGTACTTC	CASSLGDRDYEQYF
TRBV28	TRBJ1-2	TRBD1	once	TGTGCCAGCAGTACCCTGGGACAGGGAAGGAGCGATGGCTACACCTTC	CASSTLGQGRSDGYTF
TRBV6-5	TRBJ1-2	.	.	TGTGCCAGCAGCCGAGTCAACTATGGCTACACCTTC	CASSRVNYGYTF
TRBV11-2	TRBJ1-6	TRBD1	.	TGTGCCAGCAGCTTAGGCGGTGGACAGGGTGGTTCACCCCTCCACTTT	CASSLGGGQGGSPLHF
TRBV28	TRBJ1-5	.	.	TGTGCCAGCAGTTTATCCGGGTTGGGCAATCAGCCCCAGCATTTT	CASSLSGLGNQPQHF
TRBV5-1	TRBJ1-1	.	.	TGCGCCAGCAGCTTGGTAGCCGGGAACACTGAAGCTTTCTTT	CASSLVAGNTEAFF
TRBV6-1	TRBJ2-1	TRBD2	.	TGTGCCAGCAGTGAGACTAGCGGGGCTTACAATGAGCAGTTCTTC	CASSETSGAYNEQFF
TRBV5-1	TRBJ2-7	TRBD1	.	TGCGCCAGCGGGACAGGGCCAACCTACGAGCAGTACTTC	CASGTGPTYEQYF
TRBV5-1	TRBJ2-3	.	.	TGCGCCAGCAGCTTTAGCGGAGCCTCCACAGATACGCAGTATTTT	CASSFSGASTDTQYF
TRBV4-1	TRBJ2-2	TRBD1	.	TGCGCCAGCAGCAATCTCTGGATTGACAGGGGACGAAACGGGGAGCTGTTTTTT	CASSNLWIDRGRNGELFF
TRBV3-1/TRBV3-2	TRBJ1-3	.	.	TGTGCCAGCAGCCAAGAAGTGAGCTCTGGAAACACCATATATTTT	CASSQEVSSGNTIYF
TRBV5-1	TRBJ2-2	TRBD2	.	TGCGCCAGCAGCTTGGAGACTAGCGGGGTGGCCGGGGAGCTGTTTTTT	CASSLETSGVAGELFF
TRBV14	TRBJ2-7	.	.	TGTGCCAGCAGCCAAGACGAAGCGATCCCCTACGAGCAGTACTTC	CASSQDEAIPYEQYF
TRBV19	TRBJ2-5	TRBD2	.	TGTGCCAGTAGTATCGGGGGGGAAACGGCCCAAGAGACCCAGTACTTC	CASSIGGETAQETQYF
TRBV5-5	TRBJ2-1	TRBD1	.	TGTGCCAGCAGCTTCGGACAGGGCGCTGGGAATGAGCAGTTCTTC	CASSFGQGAGNEQFF
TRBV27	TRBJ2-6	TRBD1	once	TGTGCCAGCAGTCCCCGGACAGGGTTCACCGGGGCCAACGTCCTGACTTTC	CASSPRTGFTGANVLTF
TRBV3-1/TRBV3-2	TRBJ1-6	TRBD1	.	TGTGCCAGCAGCCTTGGACAGGGTCATTCACCCCTCCACTTT	CASSLGQGHSPLHF
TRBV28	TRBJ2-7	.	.	TGTGCCAGCAGTTTGAGGGGGAATTACGAGCAGTACTTC	CASSLRGNYEQYF
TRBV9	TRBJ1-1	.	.	TGTGCCAGCAGTAAGACGGCTAGTACTGAAGCTTTCTTT	CASSKTASTEAFF
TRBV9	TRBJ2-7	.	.	TGTGCCAGCAGCCCCTCTAGCCACTCCTACGAGCAGTACTTC	CASSPSSHSYEQYF
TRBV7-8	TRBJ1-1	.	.	TGTGCCAGCAGCTACAGGGATGGGGCCAGGGCTTTCTTT	CASSYRDGARAFF
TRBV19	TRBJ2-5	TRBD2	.	TGTGCCAGTAGTGCCCGACTAGCGGAGACCCAGTACTTC	CASSARLAETQYF
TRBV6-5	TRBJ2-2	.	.	TGTGCCAGTCGGAACACCGGGGAGCTGTTTTTT	CASRNTGELFF
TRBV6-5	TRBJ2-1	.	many	TGTGCCAGCGCTAATCCTGAATTCTCCTACAATGAGCAGTTCTTC	CASANPEFSYNEQFF
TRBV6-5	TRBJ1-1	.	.	TGTGCCGCCCAGACAGTGAACACTGAAGCTTTCTTT	CAAQTVNTEAFF
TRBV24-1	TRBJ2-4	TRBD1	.	TGTGCCACCAGTTCAGGACAGGCGAAAAACATTCAGTACTTC	CATSSGQAKNIQYF
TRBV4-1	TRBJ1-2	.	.	TGCGCCAGCAGCCAAGAACAGGGCTATGGCTACACCTTC	CASSQEQGYGYTF
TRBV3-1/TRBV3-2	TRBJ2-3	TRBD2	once	TGTGCCAGCAGCCGCGGGAGGGCCCCCGGGGAAGTTAGCACAGATACGCAGTATTTT	CASSRGRAPGEVSTDTQYF
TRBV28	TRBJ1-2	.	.	TGTGCCAGCAGTCCTAAACCGGACTATGGCTACACCTTC	CASSPKPDYGYTF
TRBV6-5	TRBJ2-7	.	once	TGTGCCAGCACCGCCGGGGGAGCCTACGAGCAGTACTTC	CASTAGGAYEQYF
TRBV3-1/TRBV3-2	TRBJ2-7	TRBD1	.	TGTGCCAGCAGCCTTTTACCGGGACAGGGGACTGTGGAGCAGTACTTC	CASSLLPGQGTVEQYF
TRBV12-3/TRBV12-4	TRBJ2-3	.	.	TGTGCCAGCAGTTCTAGAGAAGATACGCAGTATTTT	CASSSREDTQYF
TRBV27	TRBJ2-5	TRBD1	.	TGTGCCAGCAGTGATAACAGGGGGGTAGTCGGAGAGACCCAGTACTTC	CASSDNRGVVGETQYF
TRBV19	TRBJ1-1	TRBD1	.	TGTGCCAGTAGTACCCTAAGGGACAGGGTGGGGAACACTGAAGCTTTCTTT	CASSTLRDRVGNTEAFF
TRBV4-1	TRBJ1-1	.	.	TGCGCCAGCAGCCAAGAAGGGGAGGGGTTGAACACTGAAGCTTTCTTT	CASSQEGEGLNTEAFF
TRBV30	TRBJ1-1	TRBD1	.	TGTGCCTGGGCGATACAGGGGGCTGTTATCACTGAAGCTTTCTTT	CAWAIQGAVITEAFF
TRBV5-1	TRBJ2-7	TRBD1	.	TGCGCCAGCAGCCTAGGGGACAGGGGGCACGAGCAGTACTTC	CASSLGDRGHEQYF
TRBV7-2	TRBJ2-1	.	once	TGTGCCAGCAGCAAAGACAGGAGCTCCTACAATGAGCAGTTCTTC	CASSKDRSSYNEQFF
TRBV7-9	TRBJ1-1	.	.	TGTGCCAGCAGCCCGTGGCGGGGGAACACTGAAGCTTTCTTT	CASSPWRGNTEAFF
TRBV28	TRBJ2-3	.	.	TGTGCCAGCAGTTTACTCTTACATAACACAGATACGCAGTATTTT	CASSLLLHNTDTQYF
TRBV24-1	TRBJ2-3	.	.	TGTGCCACCAGTGACCCTCGGGACATCAGCAGGGATACGCAGTATTTT	CATSDPRDISRDTQYF
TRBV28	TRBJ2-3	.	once	TGTGCCAGCAGTCCACTACTCTCAGGGGGCACAGATACGCAGTATTTT	CASSPLLSGGTDTQYF
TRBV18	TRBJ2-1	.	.	TGTGCCAGCTCACCAAACGGGGGTCCAAACAATGAGCAGTTCTTC	CASSPNGGPNNEQFF
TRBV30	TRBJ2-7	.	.	TGTGCCTGGAGTGAGGGGTTGGGCAGGGTAGGAGAGCAGTACTTC	CAWSEGLGRVGEQYF
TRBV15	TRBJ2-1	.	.	TGTGCCACCAGCTCTCACCGGGACTGGCGAGGAGAGCAGTTCTTC	CATSSHRDWRGEQFF
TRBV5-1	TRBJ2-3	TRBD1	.	TGCGCCAGCAGCGAAGGACAGGGCACAGATACGCAGTATTTT	CASSEGQGTDTQYF
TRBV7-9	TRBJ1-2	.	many	TGTGCCAGCAGACGAACAGGGAAGGCTAACTATGGCTACACCTTC	CASRRTGKANYGYTF
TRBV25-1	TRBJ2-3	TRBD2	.	TGTGCCAGCAGTGACCGACTAGCGGGGGTCACAGATACGCAGTATTTT	CASSDRLAGVTDTQYF
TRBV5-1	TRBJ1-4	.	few	TGCGCCAGCAGCTCCCCGGGAGCAACTAATGAAAAACTGTTTTTT	CASSSPGATNEKLFF
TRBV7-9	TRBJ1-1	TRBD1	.	TGTGCCAGCAGCGAAGGGACAGGGAACACTGAAGCTTTCTTT	CASSEGTGNTEAFF
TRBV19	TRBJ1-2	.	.	TGTGCCAGTAGTGCGTATCGAACAGTTAACTATGGCTACACCTTC	CASSAYRTVNYGYTF
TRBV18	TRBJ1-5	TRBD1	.	TGTGCCAGCTCACCACCGGGACCGGGACAGGGGTATCAGCCCCAGCATTTT	CASSPPGPGQGYQPQHF
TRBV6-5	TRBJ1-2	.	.	TGTGCCAGCCTGTCAACAGGAGGGCTCGGCTATGGCTACACCTTC	CASLSTGGLGYGYTF
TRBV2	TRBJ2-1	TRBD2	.	TGTGCCAGCAGTCTACTAGCGGGGGGGAATAATGAGCAGTTCTTC	CASSLLAGGNNEQFF
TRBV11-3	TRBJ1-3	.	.	TGTGCCAGCAGCTTAAATCGGGAAAACACCATATATTTT	CASSLNRENTIYF